This TCR beta chain was observed in a study of blood T cells in healthy people across ages. This clonotype was seen a few times. V shed 6 bases and J 8 bases; nucleotides not matched to a gene: 3. Germline-derived CDR1 and CDR2 are MNHEY and SVGAGI. The CDR3 has 14 residues. A second PCR, run for roughly 7 to 11 cycles, used a sample-barcoded 5' primer plus a J-beta primer mix. TCRdb reanalysed the 5' RACE reads using MiXCR and keeps one entry per CDR3 protein. The data contain about 1.5 million distinct CDR3 sequences, 35% to 45% of them singletons. The chain links TRBV6-5 to TRBJ2-1; 14 positions match TRBD2. The TCR comes from a woman aged 18 to 35 in good health. Sequenced material: blood. The CDR3 bases are TGTGCCAGCAGGACTAGCGGGGGGGCAGATGAGCAGTTCTTC. It translates to CASRTSGGADEQFF.